Below, one T cell receptor beta chain is given with its context. This specimen belongs to a study of blood T cell repertoires in COVID-19. About the study: Acute and convalescent COVID-19 samples came from the United States, Italy and Spain. Nucleic acid was either cDNA or gDNA, and it came from T cells, B-cell-depleted T cells, or PBMCs.

CDR3 size: 13 residues. Per the germline V gene, CDR1 is KGHSH and CDR2 is LQKENI. V was clipped by 8 bases and J by 1 base, with 11 bases between them. Per the authors' pipeline: Researchers report that nucleated cell counts were estimated from reference gene primer amplification. Only in-frame clones appear in the TCRdb table, and some are missing; sequencing was by immunoSEQ multiplex PCR. The DNA was the basis for D and trimming; V, J and clone size are from that table. This sample has roughly 12,000 clones, with 85% to 90% found just once. This TCR derives from a woman aged 55-75 years with active COVID-19. The sequencing sample was made of peripheral blood. The chain combines TRBV18 with TRBJ1-1; possibly TRBD1 for D (6 bases). The CDR3 loop is CASASGQNTEAFF. The CDR3, as DNA: TGTGCCAGCGCCTCGGGACAGAACACTGAAGCTTTCTTT.